This entry concerns a single T cell receptor (beta chain). Its specificity is not known. The data are from a study of persistence of HIV-infected CD4 T cells. Study outcomes and limitations: Antigen-responding cells were enriched for degenerate expanded CDR3beta sequences.

This was the immunoSEQ version 4 assay in survey mode. Only in-frame clones appear in the TCRdb table, and some are missing; sequencing was by immunoSEQ multiplex PCR. Here the sample spans more than 30,000 clones, approximately 78% being singletons. Overlapping HIV-1 Gag 15-mer peptides at around 1 ug per peptide per mL were used. CD40L/CD69 double-negative CD45RO-high memory CD4+ T cells were collected. Stimulated PBMCs had first been depleted of CD8+ T cells. Germline V CDR1 and CDR2: GTSNPN, SVGIG (reference sequence). This CDR3 has 13 residues. V lost 4 bases and J 2 bases, leaving 9 bases between the germline ends.

This clonotype was sampled from an adult with HIV. The donor label of this sample is uncertain. The source material was cultured CD4+ T cells from PBMCs, sampled from a patient who received antiretroviral therapy. This rearrangement joins TRBV30 to TRBJ1-5, with unresolved D. The CDR3: CAWKPDGNQPQHF. CDR3 nucleotides: TGTGCCTGGAAACCCGACGGCAATCAGCCCCAGCATTTT.